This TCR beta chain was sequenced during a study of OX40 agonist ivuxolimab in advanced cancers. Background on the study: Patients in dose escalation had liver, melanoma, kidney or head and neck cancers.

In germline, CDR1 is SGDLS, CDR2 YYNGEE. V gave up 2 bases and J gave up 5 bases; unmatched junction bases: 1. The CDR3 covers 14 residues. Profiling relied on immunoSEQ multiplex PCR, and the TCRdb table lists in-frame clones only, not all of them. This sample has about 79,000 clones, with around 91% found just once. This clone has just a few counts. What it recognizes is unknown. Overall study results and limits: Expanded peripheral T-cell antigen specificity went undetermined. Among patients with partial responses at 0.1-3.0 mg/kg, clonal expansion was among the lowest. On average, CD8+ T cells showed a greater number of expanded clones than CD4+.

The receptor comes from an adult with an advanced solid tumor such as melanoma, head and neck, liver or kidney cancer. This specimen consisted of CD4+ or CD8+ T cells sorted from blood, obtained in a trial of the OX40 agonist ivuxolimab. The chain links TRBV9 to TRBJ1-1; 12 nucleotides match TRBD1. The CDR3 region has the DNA TGTGCCAGCAGCGTGGGACAGGGGGCAACTGAAGCTTTCTTT. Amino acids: CASSVGQGATEAFF.